The clone carrying this TCR beta chain was picked up a small number of times. The source of the sample is a study of blood T cells in healthy people across ages. The study drew donors from healthy Caucasian individuals in Russia aged about 6 to 95. At least 6.5 million PBMCs were isolated per sample. A second PCR, run for roughly 7 to 11 cycles, used a sample-barcoded 5' primer plus a J-beta primer mix. Each cDNA molecule was tagged by a template-switch adaptor that had 12 random nucleotides. TCRdb passed the 5' RACE reads through MiXCR, listing each CDR3 protein once. This sample has 1.4 million to 1.5 million distinct CDR3 sequences, with 35% to 45% found just once. Sequencing was carried out using blood. This TCR was recovered from a woman younger than 30 in good health.

Here the CDR3 reads CSAGPTVSDEQYF. In DNA, the CDR3 is TGCAGCGCCGGCCCGACAGTTTCCGATGAGCAGTACTTC. The chain joins TRBV29-1 to TRBJ2-5, with D maybe TRBD1 (5 bases). V was shortened by 7 bases and J by 11 bases, with 23 bases between the two germline ends. Per the germline V gene, CDR1 is SQVTM and CDR2 is ANQGSEA. CDR3 length: 13 amino acids.